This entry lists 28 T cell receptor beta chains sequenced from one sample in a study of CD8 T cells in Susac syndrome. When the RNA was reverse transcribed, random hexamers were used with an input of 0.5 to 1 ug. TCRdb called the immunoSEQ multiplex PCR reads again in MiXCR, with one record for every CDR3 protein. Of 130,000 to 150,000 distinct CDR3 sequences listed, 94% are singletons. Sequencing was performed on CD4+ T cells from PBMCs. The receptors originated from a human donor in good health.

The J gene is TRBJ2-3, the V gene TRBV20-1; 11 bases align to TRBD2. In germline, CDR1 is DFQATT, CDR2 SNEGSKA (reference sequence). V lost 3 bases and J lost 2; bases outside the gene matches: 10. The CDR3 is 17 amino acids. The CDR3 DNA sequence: TGCAGTGCTAGGAGTAACGGACTAGCGGGCCACACAGATACGCAGTATTTT. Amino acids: CSARSNGLAGHTDTQYF.

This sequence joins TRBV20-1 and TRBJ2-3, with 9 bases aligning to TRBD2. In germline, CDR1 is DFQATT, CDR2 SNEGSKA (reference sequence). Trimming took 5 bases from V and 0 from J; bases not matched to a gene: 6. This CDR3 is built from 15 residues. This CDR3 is CSARRLAASTDTQYF. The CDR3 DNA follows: TGCAGTGCTCGACGACTAGCGGCTAGCACAGATACGCAGTATTTT.

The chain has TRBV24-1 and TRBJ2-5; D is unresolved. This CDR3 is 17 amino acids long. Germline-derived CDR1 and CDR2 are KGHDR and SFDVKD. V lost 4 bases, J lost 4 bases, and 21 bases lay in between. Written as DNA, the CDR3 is TGTGCCACCAGTGACAACCGCGGTGGGCAGATCCGAGAGACCCAGTACTTC. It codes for CATSDNRGGQIRETQYF.

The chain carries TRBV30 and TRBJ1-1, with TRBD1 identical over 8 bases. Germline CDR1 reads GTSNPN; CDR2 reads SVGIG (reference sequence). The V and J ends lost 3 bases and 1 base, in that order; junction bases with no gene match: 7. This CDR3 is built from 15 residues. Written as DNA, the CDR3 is TGTGCCTGGAGCTCAGGGGGCCGTGGGAACACTGAAGCTTTCTTT. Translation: CAWSSGGRGNTEAFF.

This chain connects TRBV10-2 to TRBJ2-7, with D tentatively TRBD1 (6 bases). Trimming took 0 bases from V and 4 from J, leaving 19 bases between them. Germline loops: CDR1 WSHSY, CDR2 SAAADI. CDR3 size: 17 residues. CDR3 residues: CASSESGDPRGLYEQYF. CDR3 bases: TGCGCCAGCAGTGAGTCGGGGGACCCCAGGGGCCTTTACGAGCAGTACTTC.

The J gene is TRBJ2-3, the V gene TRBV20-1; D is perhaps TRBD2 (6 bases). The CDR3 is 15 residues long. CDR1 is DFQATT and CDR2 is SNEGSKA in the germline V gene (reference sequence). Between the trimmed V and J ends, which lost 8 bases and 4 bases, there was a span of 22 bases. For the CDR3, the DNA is TGCAGTCCTCTCCGGGTAGCGGTCGGCTCAGATACGCAGTATTTT. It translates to CSPLRVAVGSDTQYF.

Here the CDR3 reads CASSSVGGSLYGYTF. For the CDR3, the DNA is TGTGCCAGCAGCTCTGTGGGTGGGTCACTCTATGGCTACACCTTC. The gene calls are TRBV27 and TRBJ1-2, with unresolved D. This CDR3 region has 15 residues. Trimming cost V 6 bases and J 4 bases, with 18 bases left between them. The V gene's germline CDR1 is MNHEY and CDR2 SMNVEV (reference sequence).

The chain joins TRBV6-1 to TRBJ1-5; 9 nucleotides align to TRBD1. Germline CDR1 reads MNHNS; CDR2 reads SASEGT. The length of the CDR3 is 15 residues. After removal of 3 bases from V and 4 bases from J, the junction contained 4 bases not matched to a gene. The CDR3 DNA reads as TGTGCCAGCAGTGATACAGGGGGCGGGAATCAGCCCCAGCATTTT. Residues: CASSDTGGGNQPQHF.

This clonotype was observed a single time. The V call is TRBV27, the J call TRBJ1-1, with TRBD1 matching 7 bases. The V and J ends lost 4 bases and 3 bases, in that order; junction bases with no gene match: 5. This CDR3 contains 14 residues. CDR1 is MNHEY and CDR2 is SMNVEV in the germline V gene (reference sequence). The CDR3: CASSSGTAYTEAFF. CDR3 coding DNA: TGTGCCAGCAGTTCGGGGACAGCCTACACTGAAGCTTTCTTT.

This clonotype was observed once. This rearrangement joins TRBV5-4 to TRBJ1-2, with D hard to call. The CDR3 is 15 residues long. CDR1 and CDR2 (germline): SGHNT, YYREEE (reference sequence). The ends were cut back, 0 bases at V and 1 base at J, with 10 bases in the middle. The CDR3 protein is CASSLGKFINYGYTF. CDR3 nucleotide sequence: TGTGCCAGCAGCTTGGGAAAGTTTATTAACTATGGCTACACCTTC.

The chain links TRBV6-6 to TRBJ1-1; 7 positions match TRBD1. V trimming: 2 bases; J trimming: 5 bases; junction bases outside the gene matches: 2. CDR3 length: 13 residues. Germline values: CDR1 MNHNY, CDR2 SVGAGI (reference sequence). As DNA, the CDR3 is TGTGCCAGCAGTTACCAACAGGGGACTGAAGCTTTCTTT. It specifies CASSYQQGTEAFF.

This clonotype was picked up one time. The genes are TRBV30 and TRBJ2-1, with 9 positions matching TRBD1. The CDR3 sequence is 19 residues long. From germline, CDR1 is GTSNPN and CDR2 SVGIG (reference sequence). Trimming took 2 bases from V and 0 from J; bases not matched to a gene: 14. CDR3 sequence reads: CAWSPPGQGYLNSYNEQFF. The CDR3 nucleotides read TGTGCCTGGAGTCCTCCGGGACAGGGTTATTTGAACTCCTACAATGAGCAGTTCTTC.

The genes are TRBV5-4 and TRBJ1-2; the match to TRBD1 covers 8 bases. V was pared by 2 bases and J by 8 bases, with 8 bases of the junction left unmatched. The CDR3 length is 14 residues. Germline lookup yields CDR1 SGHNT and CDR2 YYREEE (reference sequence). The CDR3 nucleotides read TGTGCCAGCAGCTTAGACAGGGGATTTTACGGCTACACCTTC. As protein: CASSLDRGFYGYTF. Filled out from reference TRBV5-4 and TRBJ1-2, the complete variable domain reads ETGVTQSPTHLIKTRGQQVTLRCSSQSGHNTVSWYQQALGQGPQFIFQYYREEENGRGNFPPRFSGLQFPNYSSELNVNALELDDSALYLCASSLDRGFYGYTFGSGTRLTVV.

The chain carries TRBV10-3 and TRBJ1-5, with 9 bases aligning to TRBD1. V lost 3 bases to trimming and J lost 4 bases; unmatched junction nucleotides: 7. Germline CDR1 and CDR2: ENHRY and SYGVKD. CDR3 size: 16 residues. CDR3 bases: TGTGCCATCAGTGATCCGGGACAGGGAGTAAATCAGCCCCAGCATTTT. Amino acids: CAISDPGQGVNQPQHF.

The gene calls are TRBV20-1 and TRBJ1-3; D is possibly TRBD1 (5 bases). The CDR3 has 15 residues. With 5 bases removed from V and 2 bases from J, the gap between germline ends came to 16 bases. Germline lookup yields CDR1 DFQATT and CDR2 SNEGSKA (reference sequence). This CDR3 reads CSAPDRIGAGNTIYF. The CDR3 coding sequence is TGCAGTGCTCCAGACCGTATAGGGGCTGGAAACACCATATATTTT.

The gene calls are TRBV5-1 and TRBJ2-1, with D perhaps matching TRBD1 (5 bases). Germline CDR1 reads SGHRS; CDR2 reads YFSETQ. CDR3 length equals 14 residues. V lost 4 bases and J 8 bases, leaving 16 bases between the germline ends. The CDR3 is CASSVPGLQDEQFF. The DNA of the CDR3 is TGCGCCAGCAGCGTCCCGGGCCTACAGGATGAGCAGTTCTTC.

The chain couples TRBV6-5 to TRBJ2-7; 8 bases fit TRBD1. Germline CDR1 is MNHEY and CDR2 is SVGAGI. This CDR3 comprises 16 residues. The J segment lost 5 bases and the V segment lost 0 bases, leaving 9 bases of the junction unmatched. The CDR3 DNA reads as TGTGCCAGCAGTTACTCAAAGGACAGGGTATCCCACGAGCAGTACTTC. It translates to CASSYSKDRVSHEQYF.

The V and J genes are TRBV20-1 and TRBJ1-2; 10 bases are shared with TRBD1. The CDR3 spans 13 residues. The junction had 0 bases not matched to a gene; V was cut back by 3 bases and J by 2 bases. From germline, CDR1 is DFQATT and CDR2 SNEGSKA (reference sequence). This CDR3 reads CSARGQGNYGYTF. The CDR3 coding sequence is TGCAGTGCTAGGGGACAGGGGAACTATGGCTACACCTTC.

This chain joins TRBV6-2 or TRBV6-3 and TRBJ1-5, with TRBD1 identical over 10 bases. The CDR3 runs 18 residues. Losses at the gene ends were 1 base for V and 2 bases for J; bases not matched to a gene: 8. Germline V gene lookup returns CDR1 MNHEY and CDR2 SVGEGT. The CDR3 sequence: CASSYFLDRGFGNQPQHF. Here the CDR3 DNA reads TGTGCCAGCAGTTACTTTCTGGACAGGGGGTTCGGCAATCAGCCCCAGCATTTT.

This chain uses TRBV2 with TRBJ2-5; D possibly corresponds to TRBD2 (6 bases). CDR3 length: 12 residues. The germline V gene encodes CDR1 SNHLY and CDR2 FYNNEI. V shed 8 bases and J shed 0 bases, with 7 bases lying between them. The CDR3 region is CASRGYQETQYF. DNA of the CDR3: TGTGCCAGCCGGGGGTACCAAGAGACCCAGTACTTC.

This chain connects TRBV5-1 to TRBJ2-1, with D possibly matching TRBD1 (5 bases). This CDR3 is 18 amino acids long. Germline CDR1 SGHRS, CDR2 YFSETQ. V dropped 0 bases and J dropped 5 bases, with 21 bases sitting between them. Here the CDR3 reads CASSLVVRIWGGNNEQFF. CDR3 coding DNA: TGCGCCAGCAGCTTGGTGGTCCGGATTTGGGGCGGAAACAATGAGCAGTTCTTC.

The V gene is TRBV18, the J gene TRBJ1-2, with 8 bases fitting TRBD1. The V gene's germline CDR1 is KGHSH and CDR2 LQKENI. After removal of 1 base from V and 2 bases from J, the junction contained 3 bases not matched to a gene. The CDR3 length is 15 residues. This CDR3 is CASSPRQGANYGYTF. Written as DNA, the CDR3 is TGTGCCAGCTCACCACGGCAGGGGGCGAACTATGGCTACACCTTC.

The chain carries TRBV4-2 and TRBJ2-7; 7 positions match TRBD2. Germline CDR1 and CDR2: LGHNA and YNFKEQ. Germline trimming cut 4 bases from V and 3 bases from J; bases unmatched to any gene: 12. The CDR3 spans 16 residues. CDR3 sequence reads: CASSPHSGGSLYEQYF. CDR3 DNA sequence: TGTGCCAGCAGCCCCCATTCGGGCGGGAGCCTCTACGAGCAGTACTTC.

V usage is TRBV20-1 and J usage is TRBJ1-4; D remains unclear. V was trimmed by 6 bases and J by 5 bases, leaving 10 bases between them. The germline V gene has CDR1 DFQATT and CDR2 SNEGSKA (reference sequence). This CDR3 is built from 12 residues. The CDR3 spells CSAAVGNEKLFF. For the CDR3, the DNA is TGCAGTGCCGCGGTCGGAAATGAAAAACTGTTTTTT.

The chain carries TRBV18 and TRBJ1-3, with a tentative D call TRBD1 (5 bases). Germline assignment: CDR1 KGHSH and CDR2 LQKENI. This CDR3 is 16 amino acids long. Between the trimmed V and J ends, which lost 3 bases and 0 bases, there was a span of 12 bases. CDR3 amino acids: CASSPDIGGSGNTIYF. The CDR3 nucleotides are TGTGCCAGCTCACCGGACATTGGGGGCTCTGGAAACACCATATATTTT.

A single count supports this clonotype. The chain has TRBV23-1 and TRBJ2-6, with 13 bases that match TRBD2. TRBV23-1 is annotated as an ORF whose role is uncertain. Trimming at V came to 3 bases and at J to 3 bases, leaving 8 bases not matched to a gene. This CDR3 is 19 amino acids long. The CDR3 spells CASSHPGLAGAGGANVLTF. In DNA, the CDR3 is TGCGCCAGCAGTCATCCTGGACTAGCGGGAGCGGGTGGGGCCAACGTCCTGACTTTC.

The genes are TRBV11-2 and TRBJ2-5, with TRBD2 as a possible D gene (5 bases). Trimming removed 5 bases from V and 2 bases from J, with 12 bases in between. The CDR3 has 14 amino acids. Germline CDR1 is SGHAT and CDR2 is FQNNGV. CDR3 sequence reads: CASSPRTLQETQYF. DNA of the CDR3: TGTGCCAGCAGCCCCCGGACTTTACAAGAGACCCAGTACTTC.

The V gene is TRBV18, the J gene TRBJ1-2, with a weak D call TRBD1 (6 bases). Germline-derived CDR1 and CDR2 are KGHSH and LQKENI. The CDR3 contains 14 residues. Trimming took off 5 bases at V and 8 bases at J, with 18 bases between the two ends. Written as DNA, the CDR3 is TGTGCCAGCTCATCGGACAGAATCCTATGGGGCTACACCTTC. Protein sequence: CASSSDRILWGYTF.